These T cell receptor beta chains were read from a single sample in a study of cytomegalovirus exposure and HLA in healthy donors. Assay: immunoSEQ multiplex PCR; the TCRdb copy retains only in-frame clones and omits some. Seen here are some 130,000 clones, roughly four fifths observed once, and the top ten hold 2% to 2.5%. Input material: PBMCs. These receptors originate from a man aged 25-40 years in good health and CMV-seronegative. Each CDR3 is given with its conserved first and last residue. Fields, in order: V gene, J gene, D gene, clone size, CDR3 DNA, CDR3 protein. D genes are given only for firm matches. Clone size is shown for a subset of rows, as once, few, many or a class of expanded clone.

TRBV10-3	TRBJ1-3	.	.	TGTGCCATCAGTGAGGATATGAGATCGGGAAACACCATATATTTT	CAISEDMRSGNTIYF
TRBV28	TRBJ1-1	.	.	TGTGCCAGCAGTTGGGGCAGTAACACTGAAGCTTTCTTT	CASSWGSNTEAFF
TRBV9	TRBJ2-3	TRBD2	.	TGTGCCAGCAGCATCACCCTCCGGGGGGGGTCGCAGTATTTT	CASSITLRGGSQYF
TRBV5-4	TRBJ2-2	TRBD2	.	TGTGCCAGCAGCTTGGGCGGCGGGGGTCCCGGGGAGCTGTTTTTT	CASSLGGGGPGELFF
TRBV7-9	TRBJ2-7	.	.	TGTTCCAGCAGCTTATCTGACGAGCAGTACTTC	CSSSLSDEQYF
TRBV5-6	TRBJ2-7	TRBD1	once	TGTGCCAGCAGCCCCGCACCGGGACAGGGGGGGTACGAGCAGTACTTC	CASSPAPGQGGYEQYF
TRBV7-8	TRBJ1-5	.	.	TGTGCCAGCAGCTTACGGCAGGGGCACCAGCCCCAGCATTTT	CASSLRQGHQPQHF
TRBV10-1	TRBJ2-7	.	.	TGCGCCAGCAGAAAAATCCGGGACATCGAAACCTACGAGCAGTACTTC	CASRKIRDIETYEQYF
TRBV27	TRBJ2-7	TRBD1	.	TGTGCCAGCAGTTTGGGACAGGGGATCTACGAGCAGTACTTC	CASSLGQGIYEQYF
TRBV7-9	TRBJ2-3	.	.	TGTGCCAGCAGCTTAGCCACGAGTCCTTCTTTCTCGCAGTATTTT	CASSLATSPSFSQYF
TRBV5-6	TRBJ1-2	TRBD1	.	TGTGCCAGCAGCGACTCCGGGACAGCTAACTATGGCTACACCTTC	CASSDSGTANYGYTF
TRBV5-1	TRBJ2-5	.	.	TGCGCCAGCAGCTTGGCCGTCAGGCAAGAGACCCAGTACTTC	CASSLAVRQETQYF
TRBV27	TRBJ2-7	.	.	TGTGCCAGCAGTCCGCTGCCGCCATCGGCCTACGAGCAGTACTTC	CASSPLPPSAYEQYF
TRBV10-3	TRBJ1-5	.	.	TGTGCCATCAGTGAATTCCCTCAGGGTGGGGGCAATCAGCCCCAGCATTTT	CAISEFPQGGGNQPQHF
TRBV7-8	TRBJ2-1	.	few	TGTGCCAGCAGCCTCCACATAAATGAGCAGTTCTTC	CASSLHINEQFF
TRBV30	TRBJ2-7	TRBD2	.	TGTGCCTGGAGCAAAAAAGGAGGGGTGGGACTAGCGGGCGAGCAGTACTTC	CAWSKKGGVGLAGEQYF
TRBV2	TRBJ1-1	.	once	TGTGCCAGCAGTGAGATTTCGAGTGGTAAGGCTTTCTTT	CASSEISSGKAFF
TRBV30	TRBJ2-5	TRBD2	.	TGTGCCTGGACGGGACTAGCGGCGCTGACCCAGTACTTC	CAWTGLAALTQYF
TRBV7-2	TRBJ2-7	TRBD2	.	TGTGCCAGCAGCCCTGGGCTAGCGGGAGGGTACGAGCAGTACTTC	CASSPGLAGGYEQYF
TRBV19	TRBJ2-7	.	few	TGTGCCAGTAGTAGACAGGTATCCTACGAGCAGTACTTC	CASSRQVSYEQYF
TRBV7-2	TRBJ2-7	TRBD2	once	TGTGCCAGCAGCTTTGGAGCGGGAGACGTCGGCGAGCAGTACTTC	CASSFGAGDVGEQYF
TRBV2	TRBJ2-7	.	.	TGTGCCAGCGGAGCCTCCTCCCCGATATCCTACGAGCAGTACTTC	CASGASSPISYEQYF
TRBV7-3	TRBJ1-2	TRBD1	.	TGTGCCAGCAGCTTACACGGACAGGGAAACTATGGCTACACCTTC	CASSLHGQGNYGYTF
TRBV5-4	TRBJ2-1	.	.	TGTGCCAGCAGCTTGCAACTCACTTGGAATGAGCAGTTCTTC	CASSLQLTWNEQFF
TRBV10-1	TRBJ2-3	TRBD2	few	TGCGCCAGCAGTGAGTCGGATCGGACTAGCGGGAATATGTTT	CASSESDRTSGNMF
TRBV13	TRBJ2-1	TRBD2	.	TGTGCCAGCAGCTCCCGAGCGGGAGTTCCCTACAATGAGCAGTTCTTC	CASSSRAGVPYNEQFF
TRBV5-1	TRBJ2-1	.	.	TGCGCCAGCAGCTTGGAGGGCAGGGGCGGCTACAATGAGCAGTTCTTC	CASSLEGRGGYNEQFF
TRBV21-1	TRBJ2-2	.	.	TGTGCCCGCCCCGGACAGGGGGTACCCGGGGAGCTGTTTTTT	CARPGQGVPGELFF
TRBV7-3	TRBJ2-5	.	.	TGTGCCAGCAGCTTAAGCAGGCAAGAGACCCAGTACTTC	CASSLSRQETQYF
TRBV5-4	TRBJ1-1	TRBD1	.	TGTGCCAGCAGCCCACCCGGGACAGGGCACACTGAAGCTTTCTTT	CASSPPGTGHTEAFF
TRBV5-6	TRBJ2-7	TRBD1	.	TGTGCCAGCACCACCTTTCGGACAGGGCATTCCTACGAGCAGTACTTC	CASTTFRTGHSYEQYF
TRBV7-9	TRBJ2-2	TRBD1	.	TGTGCCAGCAGCTCGGGACCCGGGACAGGGACGGGCACCGGGGAGCTGTTTTTT	CASSSGPGTGTGTGELFF
TRBV6-1	TRBJ2-1	TRBD2	.	TGTGCCAGCAGTGAATTGGTAGCGGGGTACAATGAGCAGTTCTTC	CASSELVAGYNEQFF
TRBV25-1	TRBJ1-4	.	.	TGTGCCAGCAGTGAAGGGACGGGGGGTGATGAAAAACTGTTTTTT	CASSEGTGGDEKLFF
TRBV5-1	TRBJ2-6	.	.	TGCGCCAGCAGCTTGGAAAGCACCGCCTCTGGGGCCAACGTCCTGACTTTC	CASSLESTASGANVLTF
TRBV19	TRBJ1-5	TRBD1	.	TGTGCCAGTAGTATAGCCCCCTTGACAGGGGGCTGGGGGAATCAGCCCCAGCATTTT	CASSIAPLTGGWGNQPQHF
TRBV5-5	TRBJ2-2	TRBD2	few	TGTGCCAGCACCGGGACTAGCGGCACCGGGGAGCTGTTTTTT	CASTGTSGTGELFF
TRBV27	TRBJ2-1	TRBD2	.	TGTGCCAGCAGCCTACTAGCGCCCAATGAGCAGTTCTTC	CASSLLAPNEQFF
TRBV12-2	TRBJ1-5	.	.	TGTGCAAGTCACTTAAGGCGACAGGGCAATCAGCCCCAGCATTTT	CASHLRRQGNQPQHF
TRBV30	TRBJ2-4	.	.	TGTGCCTGGAGTGTACCCCGGGGCATTCAGTACTTC	CAWSVPRGIQYF
TRBV19	TRBJ1-1	TRBD1	few	TGTGCCAGTAACCTCGGACAGGGTATCATGAACACTGAAGCTTTCTTT	CASNLGQGIMNTEAFF
TRBV29-1	TRBJ2-1	TRBD2	few	TGCAGCGTTGGGCGGGAGAACTACAATGAGCAGTTCTTC	CSVGRENYNEQFF
TRBV6-5	TRBJ2-7	TRBD2	once	TGTGCCAGCAGTAAAACTAGCGGTAGCTCCTACGAGCAGTACTTC	CASSKTSGSSYEQYF
TRBV11-3	TRBJ2-4	TRBD2	.	TGTGCCAGCAGCATAGCGGGAGCCGGCGAAAACATTCAGTACTTC	CASSIAGAGENIQYF
TRBV30	TRBJ2-1	TRBD2	.	TGTGCCTGGAGCGCCGGACTAGCGGGAAGGACTGAGCAGTTCTTC	CAWSAGLAGRTEQFF
TRBV11-3	TRBJ2-3	.	.	TGTGCCAGCAGCCGAAACTTTGTGAGCGGGAGCACAGATACGCAGTATTTT	CASSRNFVSGSTDTQYF
TRBV2	TRBJ2-1	.	.	TGTGCCAGCACTAGAGGGTTTTCTAATGAGCAGTTCTTC	CASTRGFSNEQFF
TRBV27	TRBJ1-1	.	.	TGTGCCAGCAGTTTACGCGGAGGAGCCACTGAAGCTTTCTTT	CASSLRGGATEAFF
TRBV27	TRBJ1-5	TRBD1	.	TGTGCCAGCAGTCCCCAGGGGGCTGTACAGCCCCAGCATTTT	CASSPQGAVQPQHF
TRBV6-1	TRBJ2-7	.	.	TGTGCCAGCAGCCAGGATCACTACGAGCAGTACTTC	CASSQDHYEQYF
TRBV7-9	TRBJ2-7	.	.	TGTGCCAGCAGCCGATGGGACAACTCCTACGAGCAGTACTTC	CASSRWDNSYEQYF
TRBV7-8	TRBJ2-5	TRBD2	.	TGTGCCAGCAGCCTGGTGGTAGCGGGATCTGAGACCCAGTACTTC	CASSLVVAGSETQYF
TRBV25-1	TRBJ2-1	.	.	TGTGCCAGCCAAGAATATCCCCTAGTCCTGTTCTTC	CASQEYPLVLFF
TRBV28	TRBJ1-4	.	.	TGTGCCAGCAGTTTAAAGTCAGGGAGGGAAAAACTGTTTTTT	CASSLKSGREKLFF
TRBV27	TRBJ2-1	.	.	TGTGCCAGCAGTACCGACCCCGGGGGGCCTCGGTCCGGGGTTGAGCAGTTCTTC	CASSTDPGGPRSGVEQFF
TRBV6-5	TRBJ2-1	TRBD1	few	TGTGCCAGCCGCACCGGGACAGGGAATGAGCAGTTCTTC	CASRTGTGNEQFF
TRBV6-4	TRBJ2-3	TRBD1	few	TGTGCCAGCAGTGGAGACAGGGGAAATACGCAGTATTTT	CASSGDRGNTQYF
TRBV29-1	TRBJ2-7	.	.	TGCAGCGTTGAAGACCCCCAGGGAACCCCTTCCGAGCAGTACTTC	CSVEDPQGTPSEQYF
TRBV5-1	TRBJ2-1	.	.	TGCGCCAGCAGCCCAGGCGCGGGCGGTCCTAACAATGAGCAGTTCTTC	CASSPGAGGPNNEQFF
TRBV7-9	TRBJ2-3	TRBD2	.	TGTGCCAGCAGCTCCTTAGCGGGAGAGACCCCAGATACGCAGTATTTT	CASSSLAGETPDTQYF